Detailed here is one T cell receptor beta chain. CDR3 size: 14 residues. From germline, CDR1 is MGHDK and CDR2 SYGVNS. V lost 0 bases and J 3 bases, leaving 8 bases between the germline ends. The sample belongs to a study of blood T cell repertoires in COVID-19. For the study at large: The United States, Italy and Spain supplied acute and convalescent COVID-19 samples.

TCRdb's copy holds only in-frame clones and misses some; the assay was immunoSEQ multiplex PCR. The sample includes 100,000 to 150,000 clones, less than 90% of them seen just once. What was sequenced was peripheral blood. This TCR was sampled from a man aged 60 to 69 with acute or convalescent COVID-19. The J gene is TRBJ1-1, the V gene TRBV25-1, with D perhaps matching TRBD1 (6 bases). The CDR3 here is CASSEYNRDTEAFF. The CDR3 DNA follows: TGTGCCAGCAGTGAATATAACAGGGACACTGAAGCTTTCTTT.